The next 20 T cell receptor beta chains were all read from a single sample in a study of CD8 T cell repertoires and HIV-1 epitope variants. The assay was immunoSEQ multiplex PCR, and TCRdb's table has in-frame clones only and misses some. Of some 5,000 clones in the sample, around 64% were seen once. No antigen has been identified for these receptors. Sequenced: cultured CD8+ T cells derived from PBMCs. The receptors shown here come from a male donor with HIV.

The chain recombines TRBV6-5 with TRBJ1-5; a possible D gene is TRBD1 (5 bases). CDR1 and CDR2 from the germline V gene are MNHEY and SVGAGI. This CDR3 contains 15 residues. V was shortened by 6 bases and J by 1 base, with 13 bases between the two germline ends. CDR3 DNA: TGTGCCAGCAGAATCAGGGAGGCGAGCAATCAGCCCCAGCATTTT. Translated: CASRIREASNQPQHF.

V gene TRBV2 combines with J gene TRBJ2-2, with D possibly being TRBD1 (5 bases). The germline V gene encodes CDR1 SNHLY and CDR2 FYNNEI. V lost 5 bases to trimming and J lost 5 bases, with 6 bases between them. The CDR3 contains 12 residues. CDR3 nucleotides: TGTGCCAGCAGTAGGGGAACCGGGGAGCTGTTTTTT. Translating it yields CASSRGTGELFF.

A single count supports this clone. This chain connects TRBV11-1 to TRBJ2-5, with TRBD1 as a possible D gene (6 bases). V was shortened by 8 bases and J by 5 bases, with 12 bases between the two germline ends. Germline-derived CDR1 and CDR2 are SGHAT and FQDESV (reference sequence). There are 12 residues in the CDR3. The CDR3 DNA reads as TGTGCCAGCTCTGGGGGCGAGGAGACCCAGTACTTC. Protein sequence: CASSGGEETQYF.

This clone was seen a few times. The chain couples TRBV5-1 to TRBJ2-1; 7 positions agree with TRBD2. The CDR3 extends over 14 amino acids. Germline loops: CDR1 SGHRS, CDR2 YFSETQ. Germline trimming cut 0 bases from V and 9 bases from J; bases unmatched to any gene: 6. DNA of the CDR3: TGCGCCAGCAGCTTGGCCAATAGGGAGGGTGAGCAGTTCTTC. Residues: CASSLANREGEQFF.

The chain couples TRBV7-2 to TRBJ2-1, with a weak D call TRBD2 (6 bases). This CDR3 region has 13 residues. Trimming stripped 4 bases from V and 10 bases from J, with 14 bases between. Germline CDR1 and CDR2: SGHTA and FQGNSA. The CDR3 coding sequence is TGTGCCAGCAGCTCGGACTACCCTAGGGAGCAGTTCTTC. Translated, it gives CASSSDYPREQFF.

The chain joins TRBV30 to TRBJ2-5; D unresolved. CDR3 length: 13 amino acids. V was shortened by 4 bases and J by 2 bases, with 11 bases between the two germline ends. Germline assignment: CDR1 GTSNPN and CDR2 SVGIG (reference sequence). CDR3 region: CAWTTISQETQYF. CDR3 nucleotide sequence: TGTGCCTGGACCACAATAAGTCAAGAGACCCAGTACTTC.

The chain combines TRBV28 with TRBJ2-3; weak D call: TRBD2 (5 bases). Trimming removed 5 bases at V and 1 base at J, with 13 bases between. The CDR3 contains 15 residues. Germline V gene data show CDR1 as MDHEN and CDR2 as SYDVKM. CDR3 DNA: TGTGCCAGCAGTGGAGGACTCCGGGGCACAGATACGCAGTATTTT. As protein: CASSGGLRGTDTQYF.

This clone has just a few counts. CDR3 amino acids: CASSISRTGVNTGELFF. CDR3 bases: TGTGCCAGCTCTATTTCCAGGACAGGGGTTAACACCGGGGAGCTGTTTTTT. V is TRBV7-8 and J is TRBJ2-2, with 9 bases fitting TRBD1. This CDR3 spans 17 amino acids. Germline V gene lookup returns CDR1 SGHVS and CDR2 FQNEAQ. J was trimmed by 2 bases and V by 8 bases; bases with no gene match: 12.

The chain joins TRBV7-8 to TRBJ2-7; TRBD1 matches 7 bases. CDR1 is SGHVS and CDR2 is FQNEAQ in the germline V gene. V lost 2 bases, J lost 2 bases, and 6 bases stayed unmatched. This CDR3 spans 15 amino acids. The chain's CDR3 is CASSLWTGFAYEQYF. In DNA form, the CDR3 reads TGTGCCAGCAGCTTATGGACAGGTTTTGCCTACGAGCAGTACTTC.

This chain connects TRBV10-1 to TRBJ2-6; no reliable D call. The length of the CDR3 is 18 residues. The V end was cut by 5 bases, the J end by 0 bases, with 17 bases between. CDR1 is WNHNN, CDR2 SYGVQD, per germline (reference sequence). For the CDR3, the DNA is TGCGCCAGCAGTCCCGATGGATTTTCGACCTCTGGGGCCAACGTCCTGACTTTC. Its translation: CASSPDGFSTSGANVLTF.

The V gene is TRBV6-5, the J gene TRBJ1-5; D gene unclear. CDR1 and CDR2 (germline): MNHEY, SVGAGI. This CDR3 comprises 15 residues. Between the trimmed V and J ends, which lost 6 bases and 5 bases, there was a span of 17 bases. The CDR3 DNA is TGTGCCAGCAGCGTAGACACCGACAACTATCAGCCCCAGCATTTT. Its protein product is CASSVDTDNYQPQHF.

This clone has just one count. CDR3 sequence: CASSVDPATYNEQFF. CDR3 in DNA: TGTGCCAGCAGCGTCGACCCAGCGACCTACAATGAGCAGTTCTTC. This chain links TRBV9 with TRBJ2-1, with D hard to call. There are 15 residues in the CDR3. The V end was cut by 2 bases, the J end by 2 bases, with 11 bases between. Germline CDR1 is SGDLS and CDR2 is YYNGEE. The whole variable domain, filled in from reference TRBV9 and TRBJ2-1, reads DSGVTQTPKHLITATGQRVTLRCSPRSGDLSVYWYQQSLDQGLQFLIQYYNGEERAKGNILERFSAQQFPDLHSELNLSSLELGDSALYFCASSVDPATYNEQFFGPGTRLTVL.

The chain uses TRBV4-2 and TRBJ1-4; D unresolved. There are 16 residues in the CDR3. V lost 0 bases and J 6 bases, leaving 14 bases between the germline ends. From germline, CDR1 is LGHNA and CDR2 YNFKEQ. Here the CDR3 reads CASSQDFLGGDEKLFF. The CDR3 DNA sequence: TGTGCCAGCAGCCAAGATTTCCTTGGTGGGGATGAAAAACTGTTTTTT.

The gene calls are TRBV27 and TRBJ2-3; 12 bases match TRBD1. Unmatched junction bases numbered 5, after V lost 2 bases and J lost 5 bases. This CDR3 spans 16 amino acids. Germline values: CDR1 MNHEY, CDR2 SMNVEV (reference sequence). The CDR3 DNA reads as TGTGCCAGCAGTTTAGGGGGACAGGGGGCCAAAGATACGCAGTATTTT. Translated: CASSLGGQGAKDTQYF.

As regards this clone: Other DNA sequences in this sample translate to the same CDR3. V and J are TRBV25-1 and TRBJ2-5; 8 bases are shared with TRBD1. CDR1 is MGHDK, CDR2 SYGVNS, per germline. The CDR3 runs to 16 residues. V shed 1 base and J 2 bases; nucleotides not matched to a gene: 6. For the CDR3, the DNA is TGTGCCAGCAGTGAATTAGTAACAGGGGGGCAAGAGACCCAGTACTTC. This codes for CASSELVTGGQETQYF.

The chain joins TRBV19 to TRBJ1-5; the D gene is possibly TRBD1 (6 bases). V gave up 6 bases and J gave up 0 bases, with 18 bases separating them. The germline gives CDR1 LNHDA, CDR2 SQIVND (reference sequence). This CDR3 is built from 17 residues. The CDR3 spells CASSRLSGGASNQPQHF. The DNA of the CDR3 is TGTGCCAGTAGCCGATTATCGGGGGGGGCTAGCAATCAGCCCCAGCATTTT.

This clone was seen just once. The rearrangement links TRBV10-3 to TRBJ2-1; 8 bases are a match to TRBD2. Germline V gives CDR1 ENHRY, CDR2 SYGVKD. Unmatched junction bases numbered 2, after V lost 7 bases and J lost 0 bases. CDR3 length: 14 residues. Here the CDR3 reads CAITLAGSYNEQFF. CDR3 nucleotides: TGTGCCATCACCCTAGCGGGCTCCTACAATGAGCAGTTCTTC.

This clone was detected only a few times. Other nucleotide sequences in the sample specify the same CDR3. The chain couples TRBV28 to TRBJ1-5; 10 nucleotides align to TRBD1. Per the germline V gene, CDR1 is MDHEN and CDR2 is SYDVKM. The junction had 5 bases not matched to a gene; V was cut back by 8 bases and J by 7 bases. This CDR3 has 13 amino acids. CDR3 bases: TGTGCCAGCGGGGGACAGGGGAACCAGCCCCAGCATTTT. Translation: CASGGQGNQPQHF.

This clone was seen a few times. This chain links TRBV10-3 with TRBJ2-5; perhaps TRBD2 as D (6 bases). The CDR3 runs to 13 residues. Per the germline V gene, CDR1 is ENHRY and CDR2 is SYGVKD. V was cut by 4 bases and J by 5 bases, with 11 bases left in between. CDR3 sequence: CAISGTSGETQYF. The CDR3 region has the DNA TGTGCCATCAGTGGGACAAGCGGGGAGACCCAGTACTTC.

This sequence joins TRBV5-4 and TRBJ2-1; 12 bases are a match to TRBD1. Germline trimming cut 10 bases from V and 6 bases from J; bases unmatched to any gene: 5. The length of the CDR3 is 13 residues. The germline V gene encodes CDR1 SGHNT and CDR2 YYREEE (reference sequence). The DNA of the CDR3 is TGTGCCGGGAGGGACAGGGGGCGCAATGAGCAGTTCTTC. Its translation: CAGRDRGRNEQFF.